A single T cell receptor (beta chain) is shown here with its context. Sequencing used immunoSEQ multiplex PCR; TCRdb keeps in-frame clones, though not all of them. The sample includes about 120,000 clones, about 89% of them seen just once. This record belongs to a study of PD-L1 blockade in urothelial cancer. The CDR3 runs to 15 residues. Germline V CDR1 and CDR2: MNHNS, SASEGT. With V trimmed by 5 bases and J by 0 bases, 2 bases remained unmatched. Sample time point: peripheral blood 6 weeks after treatment start. The sample here was PBMCs, taken around atezolizumab (anti-PD-L1) treatment. The sequence came from a man between 60 and 70 years old with urothelial cancer. The chain is built from TRBV6-1 and TRBJ2-2; 8 nucleotides align to TRBD1. Here the CDR3 DNA reads TGTGCCAGCAGTTCGGACAGGGCGAACACCGGGGAGCTGTTTTTT. It yields the protein CASSSDRANTGELFF.